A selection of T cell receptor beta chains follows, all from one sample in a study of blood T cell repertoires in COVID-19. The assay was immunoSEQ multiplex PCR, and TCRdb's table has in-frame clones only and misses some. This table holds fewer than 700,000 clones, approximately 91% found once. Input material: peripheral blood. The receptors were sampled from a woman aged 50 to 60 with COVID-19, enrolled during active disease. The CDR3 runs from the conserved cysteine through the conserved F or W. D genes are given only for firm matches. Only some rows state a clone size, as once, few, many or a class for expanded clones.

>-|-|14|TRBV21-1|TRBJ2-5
CASIPGKGLETQYF
TGTGCCAGCATCCCGGGGAAAGGGTTGGAGACCCAGTACTTC
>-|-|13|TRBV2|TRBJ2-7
CASGTDLVDEQYF
TGTGCCAGCGGAACGGACTTAGTGGACGAGCAGTACTTC
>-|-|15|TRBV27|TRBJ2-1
CASSLMAEPPNEQFF
TGTGCCAGCAGCCTCATGGCGGAGCCACCCAATGAGCAGTTCTTC
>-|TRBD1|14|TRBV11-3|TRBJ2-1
CASSGGGKYNEQFF
TGTGCCAGCTCAGGGGGCGGAAAGTACAATGAGCAGTTCTTC
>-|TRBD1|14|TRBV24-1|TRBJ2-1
CATSDWAGGNEQFF
TGTGCCACCAGTGATTGGGCAGGGGGCAATGAGCAGTTCTTC
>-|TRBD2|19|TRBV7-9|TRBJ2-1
CASSLTPRLAGGMGDEQFF
TGTGCCAGCAGCTTAACGCCCCGGCTAGCGGGGGGAATGGGCGATGAGCAGTTCTTC
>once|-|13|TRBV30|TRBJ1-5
CAFEGAGNQPQHF
TGTGCTTTTGAGGGTGCGGGAAATCAGCCCCAGCATTTT
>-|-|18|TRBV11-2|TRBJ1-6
CASSLVLRDISYNSPLHF
TGTGCCAGCAGCTTAGTATTACGGGACATATCCTATAATTCACCCCTCCACTTT
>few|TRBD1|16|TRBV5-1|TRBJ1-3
CASSTGQFLSGNTIYF
TGCGCCAGCAGCACGGGACAGTTCCTCTCTGGAAACACCATATATTTT
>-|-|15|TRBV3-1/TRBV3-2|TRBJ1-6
CASTRGDGPNSPLHF
TGTGCCAGCACCCGGGGGGACGGGCCAAATTCACCCCTCCACTTT
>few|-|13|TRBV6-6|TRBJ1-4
CASSKDSVEKLFF
TGTGCCAGCAGCAAGGACAGTGTAGAAAAACTGTTTTTT
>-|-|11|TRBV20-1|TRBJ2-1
CSARASGEQFF
TGCAGTGCTAGAGCTTCGGGTGAGCAGTTCTTC
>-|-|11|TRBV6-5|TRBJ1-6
CASTLNSPLHF
TGTGCCAGCACCCTTAATTCACCCCTCCACTTT
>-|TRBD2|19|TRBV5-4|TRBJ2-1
CASSRGGTGQAGGENEQFF
TGTGCCAGCAGCCGAGGTGGGACAGGCCAAGCGGGGGGGGAGAATGAGCAGTTCTTC
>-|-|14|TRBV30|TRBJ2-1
CAWSVPGRRNEQFF
TGTGCCTGGAGTGTACCGGGGAGAAGGAATGAGCAGTTCTTC
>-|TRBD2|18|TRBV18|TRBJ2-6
CASSPLGGGASGANVLTF
TGTGCCAGCTCGCCTCTTGGGGGGGGAGCTTCTGGGGCCAACGTCCTGACTTTC
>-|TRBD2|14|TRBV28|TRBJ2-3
CASSLAGAGDTQYF
TGTGCCAGCAGTCTAGCGGGGGCAGGAGATACGCAGTATTTT
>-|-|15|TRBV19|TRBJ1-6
CASSTTGTPDEPLHF
TGTGCCAGTAGTACAACCGGGACACCGGATGAGCCCCTCCACTTT
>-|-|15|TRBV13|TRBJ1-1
CASSLERVMNTEAFF
TGTGCCAGCAGCTTAGAGAGGGTCATGAACACTGAAGCTTTCTTT
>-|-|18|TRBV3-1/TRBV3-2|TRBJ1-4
CASSPLKQDLLSNEKLFF
TGTGCCAGCAGCCCGCTCAAACAGGACCTCCTGAGCAATGAAAAACTGTTTTTT
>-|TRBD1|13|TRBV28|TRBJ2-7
CASGGQGFDEQYF
TGTGCCAGCGGAGGACAGGGGTTCGACGAGCAGTACTTC
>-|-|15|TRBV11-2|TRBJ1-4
CASSLEGARNEKLFF
TGTGCCAGCAGCTTAGAGGGGGCCCGTAATGAAAAACTGTTTTTT
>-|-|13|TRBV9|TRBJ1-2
CASSQGGDYGYTF
TGTGCCAGCAGCCAGGGCGGGGACTATGGCTACACCTTC
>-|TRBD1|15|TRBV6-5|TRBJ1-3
CASRPGTGILNTIYF
TGTGCCAGCAGACCCGGGACAGGAATTTTAAACACCATATATTTT
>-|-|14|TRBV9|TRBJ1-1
CASSAGLMNTEAFF
TGTGCCAGCAGCGCGGGACTTATGAACACTGAAGCTTTCTTT
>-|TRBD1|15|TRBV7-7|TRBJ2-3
CASSQGVQGADTQYF
TGTGCCAGCAGTCAGGGGGTTCAAGGGGCAGATACGCAGTATTTT
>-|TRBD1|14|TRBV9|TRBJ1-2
CASSGVDRVNGYTF
TGTGCCAGCAGCGGGGTGGACAGGGTAAATGGCTACACCTTC
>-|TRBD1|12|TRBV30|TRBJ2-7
CAWDNRGYEQYF
TGTGCCTGGGATAACAGGGGCTACGAGCAGTACTTC
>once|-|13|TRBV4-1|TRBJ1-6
CASSRTGSVPLHF
TGCGCCAGCAGCCGCACAGGGAGTGTCCCCCTCCACTTT
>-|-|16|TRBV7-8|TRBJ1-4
CASSLTPGHRNEKLFF
TGTGCCAGCAGCTTAACACCGGGACACAGAAATGAAAAACTGTTTTTT
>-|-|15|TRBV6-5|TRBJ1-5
CASSVNMARSQPQHF
TGTGCCAGCAGCGTTAACATGGCAAGAAGTCAGCCCCAGCATTTT
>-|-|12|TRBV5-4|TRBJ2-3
CASSYNTDTQYF
TGTGCCAGCAGCTATAACACAGATACGCAGTATTTT
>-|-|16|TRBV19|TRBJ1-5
CASSPADSLSNQPQHF
TGTGCCAGTAGTCCAGCAGACAGCCTTAGCAATCAGCCCCAGCATTTT
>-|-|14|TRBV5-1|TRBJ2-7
CASSLSDRIDEQYF
TGCGCCAGCAGCTTGAGCGACAGGATCGACGAGCAGTACTTC
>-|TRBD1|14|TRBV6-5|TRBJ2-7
CASSGTGGRYEQYF
TGTGCCAGCAGCGGGACAGGGGGCAGGTACGAGCAGTACTTC
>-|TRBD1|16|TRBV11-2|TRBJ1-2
CASSSSPRTGWSGYTF
TGTGCCAGCAGCTCGAGTCCCCGGACAGGGTGGAGTGGCTACACCTTC
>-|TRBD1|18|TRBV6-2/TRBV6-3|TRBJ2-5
CASSSLAGGQGARETQYF
TGTGCCAGCAGTTCGTTGGCAGGGGGACAGGGGGCCCGGGAGACCCAGTACTTC
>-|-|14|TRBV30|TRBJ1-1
CAWSTEPGDTEAFF
TGTGCCTGGAGTACGGAACCAGGGGACACTGAAGCTTTCTTT